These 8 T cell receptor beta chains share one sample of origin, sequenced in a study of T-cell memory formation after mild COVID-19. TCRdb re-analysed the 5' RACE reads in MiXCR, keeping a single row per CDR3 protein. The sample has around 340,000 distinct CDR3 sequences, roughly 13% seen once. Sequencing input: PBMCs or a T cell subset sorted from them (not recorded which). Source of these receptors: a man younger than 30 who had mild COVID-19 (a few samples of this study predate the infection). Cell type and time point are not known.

The CDR3, as DNA: TGTGCCAGCAGCTTAGTAACAGACCAAGAGACCCAGTACTTC. This codes for CASSLVTDQETQYF. This chain joins TRBV11-2 and TRBJ2-5; D not resolved. The V gene lost 1 base and the J gene lost 0 bases, with 6 bases spanning the gap. Germline CDR1 is SGHAT and CDR2 is FQNNGV. This CDR3 is built from 14 residues.

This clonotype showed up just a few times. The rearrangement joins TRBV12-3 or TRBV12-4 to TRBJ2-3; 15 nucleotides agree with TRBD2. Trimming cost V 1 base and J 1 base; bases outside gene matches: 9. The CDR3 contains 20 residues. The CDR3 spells CASSLVGLAGGWGGTDTQYF. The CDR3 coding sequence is TGTGCCAGCAGTTTAGTGGGACTAGCGGGGGGCTGGGGCGGCACAGATACGCAGTATTTT.

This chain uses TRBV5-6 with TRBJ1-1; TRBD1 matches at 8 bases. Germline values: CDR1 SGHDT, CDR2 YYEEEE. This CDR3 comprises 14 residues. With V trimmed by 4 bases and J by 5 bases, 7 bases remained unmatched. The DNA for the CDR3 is TGTGCCAGCAGCCCCACAGGGGGAATGACTGAAGCTTTCTTT. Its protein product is CASSPTGGMTEAFF. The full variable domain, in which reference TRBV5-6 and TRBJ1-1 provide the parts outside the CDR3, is DAGVTQSPTHLIKTRGQQVTLRCSPKSGHDTVSWYQQALGQGPQFIFQYYEEEERQRGNFPDRFSGHQFPNYSSELNVNALLLGDSALYLCASSPTGGMTEAFFGQGTRLTVV.

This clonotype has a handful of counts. CDR3 DNA: TGTGCCAGCACCCTCAGGGGGTCCAGGGGCACATCCTACGAGCAGTACGTC. Translated: CASTLRGSRGTSYEQYV. This sequence joins TRBV11-2 and TRBJ2-7, with TRBD1 matching 7 bases. Per the germline V gene, CDR1 is SGHAT and CDR2 is FQNNGV. The CDR3 spans 17 residues. The trim removed 7 bases at V and 1 base at J, leaving 16 bases unmatched.

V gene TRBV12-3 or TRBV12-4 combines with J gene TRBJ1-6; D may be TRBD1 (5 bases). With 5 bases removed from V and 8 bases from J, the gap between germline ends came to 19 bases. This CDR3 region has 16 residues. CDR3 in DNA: TGTGCCAGCAGTCCCTGGAGCAGGGCAGGAGATTCACCCCTCCACTTT. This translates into CASSPWSRAGDSPLHF.

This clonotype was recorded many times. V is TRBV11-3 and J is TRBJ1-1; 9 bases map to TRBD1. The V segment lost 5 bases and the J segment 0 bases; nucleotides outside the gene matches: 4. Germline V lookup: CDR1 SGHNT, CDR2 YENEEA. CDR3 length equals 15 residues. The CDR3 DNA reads TGTGCCAGCAGCCCCGGACAGGGGTTGAACACTGAAGCTTTCTTT. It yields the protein CASSPGQGLNTEAFF.

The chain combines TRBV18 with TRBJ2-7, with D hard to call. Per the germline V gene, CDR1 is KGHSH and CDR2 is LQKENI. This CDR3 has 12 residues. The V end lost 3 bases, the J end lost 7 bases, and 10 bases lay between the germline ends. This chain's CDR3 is CASSPSMGEQYF. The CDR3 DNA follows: TGTGCCAGCTCACCGTCAATGGGAGAGCAGTACTTC.

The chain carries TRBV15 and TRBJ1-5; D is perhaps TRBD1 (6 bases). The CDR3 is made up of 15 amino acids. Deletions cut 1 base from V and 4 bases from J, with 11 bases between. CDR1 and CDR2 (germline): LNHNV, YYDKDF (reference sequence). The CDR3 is CATSRGGGGNQPQHF. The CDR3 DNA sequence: TGTGCCACCAGCAGAGGGGGAGGGGGGAATCAGCCCCAGCATTTT.